The 7 T cell receptor beta chains below all came from one sample that was sequenced in a study of blood T cell repertoires in COVID-19. The data were produced by immunoSEQ multiplex PCR, yet TCRdb's version contains in-frame clones alone and is incomplete. The sample shows around 260,000 clones, around 90% of them seen only once. The sample taken for sequencing was peripheral blood. These receptor sequences come from a human donor in a cohort sampled during active COVID-19.

V and J are TRBV30 and TRBJ1-5; no clear D. Germline V gene sequence: CDR1 GTSNPN, CDR2 SVGIG (reference sequence). The CDR3 totals 16 residues. V was cut by 1 base and J by 2 bases, with 15 bases left in between. CDR3 residues: CAWSEGSTRGNQPQHF. Written as DNA, the CDR3 is TGTGCCTGGAGTGAGGGCTCGACGAGGGGCAATCAGCCCCAGCATTTT.

The V gene is TRBV4-2, the J gene TRBJ2-7; TRBD2 matches at 8 bases. This CDR3 region has 17 residues. Unmatched junction bases numbered 13, after V lost 0 bases and J lost 6 bases. CDR1 is LGHNA, CDR2 YNFKEQ, per germline. For the CDR3, the DNA is TGTGCCAGCAGCCAAGATCTTTCGAGCGGGAGTTGGCGCGAGCAGTACTTC. Its translation: CASSQDLSSGSWREQYF.

The chain employs TRBV7-8 and TRBJ2-7; 7 bases match TRBD1. CDR1 and CDR2 from the germline V gene are SGHVS and FQNEAQ. Losses at the gene ends were 5 bases for V and 2 bases for J; bases not matched to a gene: 6. The CDR3 has 14 residues. CDR3: CASSAPGGPYEQYF. Here the CDR3 DNA reads TGTGCCAGCAGCGCACCAGGGGGTCCCTACGAGCAGTACTTC.

This clone was seen only once. The chain combines TRBV10-3 with TRBJ2-5, with a tentative D call TRBD2 (5 bases). This CDR3 is 15 amino acids long. V was pared by 3 bases and J by 5 bases, with 16 bases between. Germline CDR1 reads ENHRY; CDR2 reads SYGVKD. The CDR3 spells CAISERRAPAETQYF. The CDR3 DNA is TGTGCCATCAGTGAAAGGCGGGCTCCCGCCGAGACCCAGTACTTC.

The CDR3 DNA reads TGTGCCAGCAGCACCCTGGACCCCACGACAGGTCGCTACGAAAAACTGTTTTTT. The encoded protein is CASSTLDPTTGRYEKLFF. The J gene is TRBJ1-4, the V gene TRBV7-2; D is possibly TRBD1 (6 bases). Germline loops: CDR1 SGHTA, CDR2 FQGNSA. The CDR3 has 18 amino acids. The V end was cut by 5 bases, the J end by 8 bases, with 27 bases between. Supplemented by reference TRBV7-2 and TRBJ1-4, the full variable domain reads GAGVSQSPSNKVTEKGKDVELRCDPISGHTALYWYRQSLGQGLEFLIYFQGNSAPDKSGLPSDRFSAERTGGSVSTLTIQRTQQEDSAVYLCASSTLDPTTGRYEKLFFGSGTQLSVL.

In this sample, this clone turned up once. The CDR3 bases are TGTGCCAGCTCACCACCGGTCAGGGATGGTAACGGGGAGCTGTTTTTT. It yields the protein CASSPPVRDGNGELFF. The gene calls are TRBV18 and TRBJ2-2; a weak D match, TRBD1 (5 bases). V dropped 0 bases and J dropped 7 bases, with 15 bases sitting between them. The CDR3 is made up of 16 amino acids. The germline CDR1 and CDR2 sequences are KGHSH and LQKENI.

This rearrangement joins TRBV7-9 to TRBJ1-1; TRBD1 agrees at 8 bases. The CDR3 covers 16 residues. Trimming at V came to 4 bases and at J to 3 bases, leaving 10 bases not matched to a gene. The germline gives CDR1 SEHNR, CDR2 FQNEAQ (reference sequence). This CDR3 reads CASSSYRTGKDTEAFF. The CDR3 DNA is TGTGCCAGCAGCTCATATAGGACAGGGAAGGACACTGAAGCTTTCTTT.